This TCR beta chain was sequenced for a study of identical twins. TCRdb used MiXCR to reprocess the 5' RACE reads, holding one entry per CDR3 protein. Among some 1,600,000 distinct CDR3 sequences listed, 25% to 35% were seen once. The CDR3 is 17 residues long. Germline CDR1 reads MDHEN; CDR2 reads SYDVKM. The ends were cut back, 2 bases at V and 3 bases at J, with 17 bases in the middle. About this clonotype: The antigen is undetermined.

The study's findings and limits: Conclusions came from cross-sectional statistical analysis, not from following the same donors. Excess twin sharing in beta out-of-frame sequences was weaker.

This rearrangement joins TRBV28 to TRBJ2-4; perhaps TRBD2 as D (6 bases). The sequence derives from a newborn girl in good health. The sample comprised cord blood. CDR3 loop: CASSLGGWREVKNIQYF. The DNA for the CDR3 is TGTGCCAGCAGTTTAGGGGGGTGGCGGGAAGTCAAAAACATTCAGTACTTC.